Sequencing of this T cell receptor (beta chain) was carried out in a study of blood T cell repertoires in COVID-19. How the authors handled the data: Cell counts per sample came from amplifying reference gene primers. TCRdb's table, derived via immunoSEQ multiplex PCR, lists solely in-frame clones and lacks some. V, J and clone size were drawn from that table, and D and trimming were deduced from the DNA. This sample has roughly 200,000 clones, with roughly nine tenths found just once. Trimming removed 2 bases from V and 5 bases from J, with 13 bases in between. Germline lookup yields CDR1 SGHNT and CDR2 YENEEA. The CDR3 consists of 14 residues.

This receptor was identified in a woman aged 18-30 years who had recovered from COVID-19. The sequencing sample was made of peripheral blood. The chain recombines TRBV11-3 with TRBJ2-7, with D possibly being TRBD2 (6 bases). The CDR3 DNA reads TGTGCCAGCAGCTTATACGGGAGAAGCGACGAGCAGTACTTC. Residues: CASSLYGRSDEQYF. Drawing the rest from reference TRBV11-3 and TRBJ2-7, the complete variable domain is EAGVVQSPRYKIIEKKQPVAFWCNPISGHNTLYWYLQNLGQGPELLIRYENEEAVDDSQLPKDRFSAERLKGVDSTLKIQPAELGDSAVYLCASSLYGRSDEQYFGPGTRLTVT.